The text below deals with one T cell receptor (beta chain). The assay was immunoSEQ multiplex PCR, and TCRdb's table has in-frame clones only and misses some. The table has a few hundred thousand clones, approximately 88% seen once; the top ten hold around 2.8%. This entry comes from a study of blood T cell repertoires in COVID-19. Study context: Sources were T cells, B-cell-depleted T cells, or PBMCs; the material itself was cDNA or gDNA.

This TCR was sampled from a woman aged 30 to 39 with COVID-19, enrolled during active disease. The source material was peripheral blood.

This CDR3 reads CASSLRVGTSGQETQYF. Written as DNA, the CDR3 is TGTGCCAGCAGCCTAAGGGTCGGGACTAGCGGTCAAGAGACCCAGTACTTC. The rearrangement links TRBV11-3 to TRBJ2-5; 11 bases are shared with TRBD2. The CDR3 extends over 17 amino acids. The germline V gene has CDR1 SGHNT and CDR2 YENEEA. Germline trimming cut 5 bases from V and 2 bases from J; bases unmatched to any gene: 10. The whole variable domain, filled in from reference TRBV11-3 and TRBJ2-5, reads EAGVVQSPRYKIIEKKQPVAFWCNPISGHNTLYWYLQNLGQGPELLIRYENEEAVDDSQLPKDRFSAERLKGVDSTLKIQPAELGDSAVYLCASSLRVGTSGQETQYFGPGTRLLVL.